The 9 T cell receptor beta chains in this list originate from one sample, sequenced in a study of human T cells and chemical hapten exposure. TCRdb reprocessed the RACE reads via MiXCR and lists one record per CDR3 protein. The data contain fewer than 350,000 distinct CDR3 sequences, 7.5% to 9% of them seen just once; the ten biggest clones take up more than 0.95%. The time point here: pre-sensitization, week 0. Treatment described: therapeutic diphenylcyclopropenone sensitization with weekly scalp DPC. Here the sequenced sample was whole blood, taken in connection with sensitization to the hapten diphenylcyclopropenone (DPC). These receptors were taken from a man younger than 35 with alopecia areata. Some clones in this sample may be carry-over from other donors' samples.

In its sample, this clonotype was seen a few times. The rearrangement uses TRBV5-6 and TRBJ2-1, with a weak D call TRBD1 (6 bases). V was trimmed by 0 bases and J by 0 bases, leaving 19 bases between them. Per germline, CDR1 SGHDT and CDR2 YYEEEE. This CDR3 is built from 19 residues. Here the CDR3 reads CASSLAGGWGQTSYNEQFF. In DNA, the CDR3 is TGTGCCAGCAGCTTGGCCGGAGGATGGGGACAAACCTCCTACAATGAGCAGTTCTTC.

This clonotype has at least ten counts. The V and J genes are TRBV29-1 and TRBJ1-5, with 8 bases fitting TRBD1. The CDR3 extends over 13 amino acids. Trimming removed 4 bases from V and 7 bases from J; junction bases left unmatched: 6. The germline CDR1 and CDR2 sequences are SQVTM and ANQGSEA. The CDR3 coding sequence is TGCAGCGTTGCGACAGGGGACGGCCAGCCCCAGCATTTT. Protein: CSVATGDGQPQHF. Looking up the rest from reference TRBV29-1 and TRBJ1-5 gives the full variable domain: SAVISQKPSRDICQRGTSLTIQCQVDSQVTMMFWYRQQPGQSLTLIATANQGSEATYESGFVIDKFPISRPNLTFSTLTVSNMSPEDSSIYLCSVATGDGQPQHFGDGTRLSIL.

The rearrangement joins TRBV4-3 to TRBJ2-7, with 8 nucleotides matching TRBD1. Germline-derived CDR1 and CDR2 are LGHNA and YSLEER. This CDR3 contains 17 residues. Unmatched junction bases numbered 11, after V lost 0 bases and J lost 4 bases. The DNA for the CDR3 is TGCGCCAGCAGCCAAGAGCAGCCCGGGACAGGATCGTACGAGCAGTACTTC. Residues: CASSQEQPGTGSYEQYF.

The chain recombines TRBV29-1 with TRBJ1-2; no firm D call. With 4 bases removed from V and 7 bases from J, the gap between germline ends came to 16 bases. Germline V lookup: CDR1 SQVTM, CDR2 ANQGSEA. This CDR3 has 13 residues. The CDR3 region is CSVALGTSFGYTF. CDR3 sequence (DNA): TGCAGCGTTGCGTTGGGCACCTCCTTTGGCTACACCTTC. Together with reference TRBV29-1 and TRBJ1-2, the CDR3 gives the full variable domain: SAVISQKPSRDICQRGTSLTIQCQVDSQVTMMFWYRQQPGQSLTLIATANQGSEATYESGFVIDKFPISRPNLTFSTLTVSNMSPEDSSIYLCSVALGTSFGYTFGSGTRLTVV.

There are many counts of this clonotype. The rearrangement links TRBV29-1 to TRBJ2-2; TRBD1 is a possible D gene (6 bases). The germline V gene encodes CDR1 SQVTM and CDR2 ANQGSEA. The CDR3 is 15 amino acids. CDR3 sequence reads: CTPTSGHSNTGELFF. The CDR3 DNA is TGCACCCCCACGTCGGGACATTCGAACACCGGGGAGCTGTTTTTT.

The chain recombines TRBV7-9 with TRBJ1-6, with D hard to call. Germline CDR1 and CDR2: SEHNR and FQNEAQ (reference sequence). CDR3 length: 15 residues. V was clipped by 1 base and J by 5 bases, with 9 bases between them. CDR3: CASSLGIGDNSPLHF. As DNA, the CDR3 is TGTGCCAGCAGCTTAGGGATAGGAGATAATTCACCCCTCCACTTT. Variable domain in full (rest from reference TRBV7-9 and TRBJ1-6): DTGVSQNPRHKITKRGQNVTFRCDPISEHNRLYWYRQTLGQGPEFLTYFQNEAQLEKSRLLSDRFSAERPKGSFSTLEIQRTEQGDSAMYLCASSLGIGDNSPLHFGNGTRLTVT.

This clonotype was counted only a few times. This chain uses TRBV3-1 with TRBJ1-1, with D possibly matching TRBD1 (6 bases). Germline V CDR1 and CDR2: LGHDT, YNNKEL (reference sequence). V was cut by 2 bases and J by 4 bases, with 14 bases left in between. The CDR3 is made up of 15 amino acids. Written as DNA, the CDR3 is TGTGCCAGCAGCCAAAGGGGGGCGGGAGCCACTGAAGCTTTCTTT. This codes for CASSQRGAGATEAFF.

This clonotype was observed many times. The chain recombines TRBV29-1 with TRBJ1-4; TRBD1 matches at 7 bases. Germline V lookup: CDR1 SQVTM, CDR2 ANQGSEA. The CDR3 loop spans 11 amino acids. V trimming: 7 bases; J trimming: 7 bases; junction bases outside the gene matches: 3. The CDR3 region has the DNA TGCAGCGGACAGGGTAGTGAAAAACTGTTTTTT. The encoded protein is CSGQGSEKLFF.

The rearrangement links TRBV9 to TRBJ2-3; D is possibly TRBD2 (5 bases). There are 15 residues in the CDR3. The ends were cut back, 0 bases at V and 0 bases at J, with 8 bases in the middle. Germline CDR1 SGDLS, CDR2 YYNGEE. In DNA form, the CDR3 reads TGTGCCAGCAGCGTAGCGCCGGGAAGCACAGATACGCAGTATTTT. Amino acids: CASSVAPGSTDTQYF.